This T cell receptor beta chain was sequenced during a study of T cell responses to AZD1222 COVID-19 vaccine. Study-wide results and caveats: A rise in Spike-specific TCR breadth and depth followed two AZD1222 doses. Sampling that yielded the repertoires occurred only after the peak T cell response.

The table came from immunoSEQ multiplex PCR; TCRdb's copy has only in-frame clones and leaves some out. The profile shows under 150,000 clones, around 91% of them singletons. To note about this clone: As yet, its antigen is unknown.

Germline CDR1 LNHDA, CDR2 SQIVND (reference sequence). CDR3 length: 16 amino acids. V lost 9 bases to trimming and J lost 0 bases; unmatched junction nucleotides: 11. It was second doses at about 4 or about 12 weeks that were pooled. The receptor was isolated from an adult who received the AZD1222 COVID-19 vaccine. The material sequenced was peripheral blood, taken 28 days after the second AZD1222 dose. The J gene is TRBJ2-7, the V gene TRBV19; 10 bases agree with TRBD2. Written as DNA, the CDR3 is TGTGCCAGGCCCGCGACTAGCGGGCATTTCTCCTACGAGCAGTACTTC. Translated, it gives CARPATSGHFSYEQYF.